The 17 T cell receptor beta chains below were found in one sample sequenced in a study of cytomegalovirus exposure and HLA in healthy donors. Produced via immunoSEQ multiplex PCR; TCRdb's table is partial and in-frame only. The sample has approximately 160,000 clones; 86% are singletons. Sequencing used PBMCs. These receptors were obtained from a woman aged 25 to 45 in good health and CMV-seronegative.

The count of this clone is one. At one of its ends the junction is not consistent with the germline gene, which may arise from a read error. This rearrangement joins TRBV14 to TRBJ2-7, with 7 bases that match TRBD2. The CDR3 is 15 amino acids. Germline assignment: CDR1 SGHDN and CDR2 FVKESK. The CDR3: CASTQRGGASYEQYF. CDR3 nucleotides: TGTGCCAGCACCCAACGGGGAGGGGCAAGCTACGAGCAGTACTTC.

The chain links TRBV19 to TRBJ2-7, with TRBD1 identical over 10 bases. Trimming cost V 5 bases and J 4 bases; bases outside gene matches: 5. CDR1 and CDR2 from the germline V gene are LNHDA and SQIVND (reference sequence). The CDR3 sequence is 14 residues long. The DNA for the CDR3 is TGTGCCAGTAGTCTAGGACAGGGGGAGTACGAGCAGTACTTC. Its protein product is CASSLGQGEYEQYF.

The chain is built from TRBV7-2 and TRBJ2-5, with 10 bases fitting TRBD1. The junction had 3 bases not matched to a gene; V was cut back by 5 bases and J by 6 bases. CDR1 and CDR2 from the germline V gene are SGHTA and FQGNSA. This CDR3 is 13 amino acids long. CDR3 region: CASSPDRGKTQYF. CDR3 coding DNA: TGTGCCAGCAGCCCGGACAGGGGGAAGACCCAGTACTTC.

This clone was detected only a few times. The chain has TRBV5-1 and TRBJ1-6, with D unresolved. CDR1 is SGHRS, CDR2 YFSETQ, per germline. The length of the CDR3 is 16 residues. Trimming removed 4 bases at V and 0 bases at J, with 11 bases between. The CDR3 sequence is CASSVGPRSYNSPLHF. The CDR3 region has the DNA TGCGCCAGCAGCGTAGGACCCCGCTCCTATAATTCACCCCTCCACTTT.

This rearrangement joins TRBV19 to TRBJ2-2; D is unclear. Germline V gene data show CDR1 as LNHDA and CDR2 as SQIVND (reference sequence). There are 13 residues in the CDR3. The V end was cut by 6 bases, the J end by 7 bases, with 12 bases between. The CDR3 reads CASRFDTGGELFF. For the CDR3, the DNA is TGTGCCAGTAGATTTGACACTGGCGGGGAGCTGTTTTTT.

The J gene is TRBJ1-1, the V gene TRBV6-1, with D unresolved. Per the germline V gene, CDR1 is MNHNS and CDR2 is SASEGT. Trimming removed 6 bases from V and 10 bases from J, with 12 bases in between. The CDR3 covers 11 residues. The CDR3 loop is CASSGALTAFF. CDR3 DNA: TGTGCCAGCAGCGGCGCCTTGACAGCTTTCTTT.

The gene calls are TRBV7-2 and TRBJ2-7; D remains ambiguous. V lost 1 base, J lost 2 bases, and 12 bases lay in between. CDR3 length: 15 amino acids. The V gene's germline CDR1 is SGHTA and CDR2 FQGNSA. The CDR3 DNA sequence: TGTGCCAGCAGCTTAGTTGCGGACGGCACCTACGAGCAGTACTTC. Translating it yields CASSLVADGTYEQYF. Filled out from reference TRBV7-2 and TRBJ2-7, the complete variable domain reads GAGVSQSPSNKVTEKGKDVELRCDPISGHTALYWYRQSLGQGLEFLIYFQGNSAPDKSGLPSDRFSAERTGGSVSTLTIQRTQQEDSAVYLCASSLVADGTYEQYFGPGTRLTVT.

The rearrangement joins TRBV4-3 to TRBJ2-2; maybe TRBD2 (6 bases). The ends were cut back, 1 base at V and 5 bases at J, with 32 bases in the middle. This CDR3 is built from 22 residues. The germline gives CDR1 LGHNA, CDR2 YSLEER. CDR3 DNA sequence: TGCGCCAGCAGCCAAGGGGGCTCGGGGACCCGGGGAGGACTCGAGGGAACCGGGGAGCTGTTTTTT. This encodes CASSQGGSGTRGGLEGTGELFF.

This chain joins TRBV4-2 and TRBJ1-4; TRBD1 is a possible D gene (6 bases). Looked up from germline, CDR1 is LGHNA and CDR2 is YNFKEQ. Trimming pared 4 bases from V and 6 bases from J, leaving 15 bases between. The CDR3 sequence is 15 residues long. The CDR3 region has the DNA TGTGCCAGCAGCCTAGGGGGGACGGAGGATGAAAAACTGTTTTTT. Amino acid sequence: CASSLGGTEDEKLFF.

V usage is TRBV9 and J usage is TRBJ2-2; 8 bases align to TRBD2. Looked up from germline, CDR1 is SGDLS and CDR2 is YYNGEE. CDR3 length: 17 residues. Losses at the gene ends were 1 base for V and 3 bases for J; bases not matched to a gene: 8. The CDR3 loop reads CASSVPLAGGDTGELFF. CDR3 nucleotide sequence: TGTGCCAGCAGCGTACCTCTGGCGGGGGGAGACACCGGGGAGCTGTTTTTT. Looking up the rest from reference TRBV9 and TRBJ2-2 gives the full variable domain: DSGVTQTPKHLITATGQRVTLRCSPRSGDLSVYWYQQSLDQGLQFLIQYYNGEERAKGNILERFSAQQFPDLHSELNLSSLELGDSALYFCASSVPLAGGDTGELFFGEGSRLTVL.

The rearrangement uses TRBV6-5 and TRBJ2-7; tentatively, D is TRBD1 (5 bases). The CDR3 runs to 16 residues. Germline V gene data show CDR1 as MNHEY and CDR2 as SVGAGI. Trimming removed 0 bases at V and 1 base at J, with 13 bases between. CDR3 sequence: CASSYSGGRVSYEQYF. The CDR3 region has the DNA TGTGCCAGCAGTTACTCGGGTGGCAGGGTTTCCTACGAGCAGTACTTC.

V and J are TRBV4-3 and TRBJ2-3, with TRBD2 matching over 10 bases. The CDR3 sequence is 15 residues long. The ends lost 3 bases at V and 1 base at J; junction bases unmatched: 1. Germline V gives CDR1 LGHNA, CDR2 YSLEER. CDR3 in DNA: TGCGCCAGCAGCCACCTAGCGGGGGGCACAGATACGCAGTATTTT. It is translated as CASSHLAGGTDTQYF.

The chain uses TRBV5-1 and TRBJ1-1; D possibly corresponds to TRBD1 (5 bases). V was shortened by 5 bases and J by 1 base, with 9 bases between the two germline ends. CDR3 size: 13 residues. Per germline, CDR1 SGHRS and CDR2 YFSETQ. CDR3 nucleotide sequence: TGCGCCAGCAGAGAACAGGAGAACACTGAAGCTTTCTTT. Residues: CASREQENTEAFF. Using reference TRBV5-1 and TRBJ1-1 for the parts outside the CDR3, the full variable domain is KAGVTQTPRYLIKTRGQQVTLSCSPISGHRSVSWYQQTPGQGLQFLFEYFSETQRNKGNFPGRFSGRQFSNSRSEMNVSTLELGDSALYLCASREQENTEAFFGQGTRLTVV.

CDR3 bases: TGTGCCAGCAGCTTACACCAGGGAACATACAATGAGCAGTTCTTC. Translated, it gives CASSLHQGTYNEQFF. V and J are TRBV7-9 and TRBJ2-1; perhaps TRBD1 as D (5 bases). Germline loops: CDR1 SEHNR, CDR2 FQNEAQ (reference sequence). Trimming cost V 2 bases and J 4 bases, with 12 bases left between them. CDR3 length: 15 amino acids.

For the CDR3, the DNA is TGTGCCAGCAGTTTATACCCCCAGACTCGGGAGGGAGAGCAGTACTTC. Encoded protein: CASSLYPQTREGEQYF. V gene TRBV27 combines with J gene TRBJ2-7; 8 nucleotides align to TRBD2. Germline CDR1 MNHEY, CDR2 SMNVEV (reference sequence). J lost 7 bases, V lost 1 base, and 12 bases had no gene match. The CDR3 is 16 amino acids.

This rearrangement joins TRBV2 to TRBJ2-2; possible D gene TRBD1, 5 bases. Germline CDR1 reads SNHLY; CDR2 reads FYNNEI. The CDR3 is 20 amino acids. V dropped 4 bases and J dropped 3 bases, with 27 bases sitting between them. The CDR3 DNA is TGTGCCAGCAGTGTAGGATTCAGGAAGGGGCCGGTCGCGGACACCGGGGAGCTGTTTTTT. Its protein is CASSVGFRKGPVADTGELFF. The full variable domain, completed using reference TRBV2 and TRBJ2-2, is EPEVTQTPSHQVTQMGQEVILRCVPISNHLYFYWYRQILGQKVEFLVSFYNNEISEKSEIFDDQFSVERPDGSNFTLKIRSTKLEDSAMYFCASSVGFRKGPVADTGELFFGEGSRLTVL.

The gene calls are TRBV5-6 and TRBJ2-7, with no clear D. The V and J ends lost 0 bases and 5 bases respectively, with 6 bases between them. The CDR3 loop spans 12 amino acids. The germline CDR1 and CDR2 sequences are SGHDT and YYEEEE. CDR3 sequence: CASSLGRNEQYF. Written as DNA, the CDR3 is TGTGCCAGCAGCTTGGGTAGAAACGAGCAGTACTTC. The full variable domain, in which reference TRBV5-6 and TRBJ2-7 provide the parts outside the CDR3, is DAGVTQSPTHLIKTRGQQVTLRCSPKSGHDTVSWYQQALGQGPQFIFQYYEEEERQRGNFPDRFSGHQFPNYSSELNVNALLLGDSALYLCASSLGRNEQYFGPGTRLTVT.